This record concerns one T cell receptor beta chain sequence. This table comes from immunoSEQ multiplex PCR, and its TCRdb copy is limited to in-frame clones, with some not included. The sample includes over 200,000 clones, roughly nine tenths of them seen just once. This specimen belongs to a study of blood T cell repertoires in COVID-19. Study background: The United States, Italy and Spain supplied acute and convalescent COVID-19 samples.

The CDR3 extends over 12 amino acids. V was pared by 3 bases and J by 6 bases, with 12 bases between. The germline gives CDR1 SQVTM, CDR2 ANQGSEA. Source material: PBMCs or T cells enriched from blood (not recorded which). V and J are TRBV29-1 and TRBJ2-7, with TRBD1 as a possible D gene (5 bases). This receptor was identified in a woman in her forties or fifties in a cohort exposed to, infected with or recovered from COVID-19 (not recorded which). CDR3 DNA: TGCAGCGTTGATCAGGGCTTCTCCGAGCAGTACTTC. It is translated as CSVDQGFSEQYF.